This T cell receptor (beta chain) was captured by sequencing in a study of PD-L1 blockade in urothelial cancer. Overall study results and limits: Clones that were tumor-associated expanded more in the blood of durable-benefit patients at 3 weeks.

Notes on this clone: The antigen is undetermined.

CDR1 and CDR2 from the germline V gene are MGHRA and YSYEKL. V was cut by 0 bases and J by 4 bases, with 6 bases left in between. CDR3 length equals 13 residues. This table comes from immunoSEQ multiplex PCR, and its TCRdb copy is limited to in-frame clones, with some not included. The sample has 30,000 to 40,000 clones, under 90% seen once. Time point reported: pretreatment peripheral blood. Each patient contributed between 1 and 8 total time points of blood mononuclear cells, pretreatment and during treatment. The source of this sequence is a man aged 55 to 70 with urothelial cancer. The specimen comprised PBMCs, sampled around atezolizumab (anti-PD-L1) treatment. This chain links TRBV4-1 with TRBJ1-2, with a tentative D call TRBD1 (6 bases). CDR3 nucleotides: TGCGCCAGCAGCCAAGAACAGGGCTATGGCTACACCTTC. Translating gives CASSQEQGYGYTF.